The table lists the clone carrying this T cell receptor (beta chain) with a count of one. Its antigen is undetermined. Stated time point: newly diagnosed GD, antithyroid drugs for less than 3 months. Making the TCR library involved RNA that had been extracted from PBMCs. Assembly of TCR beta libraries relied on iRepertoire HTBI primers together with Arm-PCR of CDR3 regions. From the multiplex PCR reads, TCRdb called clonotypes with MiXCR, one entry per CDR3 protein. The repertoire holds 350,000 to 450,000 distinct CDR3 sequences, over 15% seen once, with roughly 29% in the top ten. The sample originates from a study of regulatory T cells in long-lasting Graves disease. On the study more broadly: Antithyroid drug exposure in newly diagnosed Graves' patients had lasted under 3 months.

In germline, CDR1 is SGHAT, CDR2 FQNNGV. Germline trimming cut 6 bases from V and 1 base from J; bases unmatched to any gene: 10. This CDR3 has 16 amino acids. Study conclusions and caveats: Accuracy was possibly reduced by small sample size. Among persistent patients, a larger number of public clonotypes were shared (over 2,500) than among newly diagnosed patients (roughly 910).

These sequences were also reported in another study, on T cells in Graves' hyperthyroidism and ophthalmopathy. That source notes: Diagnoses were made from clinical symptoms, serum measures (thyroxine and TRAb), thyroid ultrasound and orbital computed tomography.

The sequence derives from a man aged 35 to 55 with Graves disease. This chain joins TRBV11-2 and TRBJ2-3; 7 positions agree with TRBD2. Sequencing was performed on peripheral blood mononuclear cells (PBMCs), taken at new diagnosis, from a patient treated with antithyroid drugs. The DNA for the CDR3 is TGTGCCAGCAGACTGGGGGGGTTGGCCGGCACAGATACGCAGTATTTT. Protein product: CASRLGGLAGTDTQYF.